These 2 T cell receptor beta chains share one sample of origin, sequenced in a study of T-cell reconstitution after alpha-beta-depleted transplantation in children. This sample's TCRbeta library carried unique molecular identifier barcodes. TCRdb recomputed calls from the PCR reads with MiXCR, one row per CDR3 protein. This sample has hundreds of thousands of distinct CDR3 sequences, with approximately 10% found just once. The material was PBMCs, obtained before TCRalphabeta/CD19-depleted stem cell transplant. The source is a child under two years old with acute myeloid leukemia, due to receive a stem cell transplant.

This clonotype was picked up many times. The CDR3 DNA follows: TGTGCCATCAGTGAATTCACCGGGACAGTCGCCTACGAGCAGTACTTC. Translated, it gives CAISEFTGTVAYEQYF. The J gene is TRBJ2-7, the V gene TRBV10-3, with 7 bases fitting TRBD1. The CDR3 runs to 16 residues. Unmatched junction bases numbered 10, after V lost 3 bases and J lost 2 bases. Germline V gives CDR1 ENHRY, CDR2 SYGVKD.

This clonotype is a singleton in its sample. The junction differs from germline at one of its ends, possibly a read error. CDR3 nucleotides: TGCAGTGCTAGCCTCCAGGGATTGAACGCTGAAGCTTTCTTT. Translation: CSASLQGLNAEAFF. This rearrangement joins TRBV20-1 to TRBJ1-1; tentatively, D is TRBD1 (5 bases). The CDR3 length is 14 residues. Germline assignment: CDR1 DFQATT and CDR2 SNEGSKA (reference sequence).